The 25 T cell receptor beta chains listed next were all sequenced from one sample in a study of Graves' ophthalmopathy and Graves' hyperthyroidism. The TCR beta CDR3 regions underwent amplification from RNA transcripts. Second-round multiplex PCR followed a first-round RT-PCR using HTBI primers. In TCRdb, the multiplex PCR reads were re-called with MiXCR into one record per CDR3 protein. Of around 660,000 distinct CDR3 sequences listed, just over 40% were seen once; the top ten hold roughly 3%. Input material: peripheral blood. These receptors were taken from an adult man with Graves' ophthalmopathy.

This chain uses TRBV10-3 with TRBJ1-6; D is perhaps TRBD1 (5 bases). The CDR3 has 14 residues. Germline CDR1 ENHRY, CDR2 SYGVKD. Trimming removed 4 bases from V and 9 bases from J, with 13 bases in between. The CDR3 reads CAISGGTRGSPLHF. In DNA, the CDR3 is TGTGCCATCAGTGGAGGGACCAGAGGTTCACCCCTCCACTTT.

CDR3 loop: CASSLTTANTGELFF. The CDR3 DNA follows: TGTGCCAGCAGCTTAACAACGGCAAACACCGGGGAGCTGTTTTTT. The rearrangement uses TRBV7-3 and TRBJ2-2; the D is unclear. V was clipped by 0 bases and J by 2 bases, with 7 bases between them. Germline CDR1 reads SGHTA; CDR2 reads FQGTGA. The CDR3 is made up of 15 amino acids.

This clonotype was seen repeatedly, ten times or more. V usage is TRBV20-1 and J usage is TRBJ1-6; D uncertain. V was cut by 0 bases and J by 9 bases, with 9 bases left in between. From germline, CDR1 is DFQATT and CDR2 SNEGSKA (reference sequence). The CDR3 spans 13 residues. The chain's CDR3 is CSARDSGGSPLHF. CDR3 nucleotides: TGCAGTGCTAGAGACTCGGGTGGTTCACCCCTCCACTTT.

This chain joins TRBV5-4 and TRBJ2-2; 7 nucleotides line up with TRBD1. After removal of 5 bases from V and 7 bases from J, the junction contained 8 bases not matched to a gene. The CDR3 runs to 14 residues. CDR1 and CDR2 from the germline V gene are SGHNT and YYREEE (reference sequence). CDR3 nucleotide sequence: TGTGCCAGCAGGGGGACAGCCTCGGGCGGGGAGCTGTTTTTT. Translation gives CASRGTASGGELFF.

The chain uses TRBV10-3 and TRBJ1-2, with 8 bases that match TRBD1. The CDR3 extends over 15 amino acids. Germline V lookup: CDR1 ENHRY, CDR2 SYGVKD. The V gene end was trimmed by 6 bases and the J gene end by 4 bases; junction bases not matched to a gene: 10. DNA of the CDR3: TGTGCCATCAGACCCACCGGGACAGGTTTCTATGGCTACACCTTC. Amino acids: CAIRPTGTGFYGYTF.

Only a few counts were recorded for this clonotype. V and J are TRBV5-1 and TRBJ2-5, with TRBD1 identical over 7 bases. V lost 4 bases to trimming and J lost 2 bases; unmatched junction nucleotides: 5. The CDR3 loop spans 14 amino acids. Germline CDR1 is SGHRS and CDR2 is YFSETQ. The CDR3 coding sequence is TGCGCCAGCAGCAACAGGGACAGACAAGAGACCCAGTACTTC. It codes for CASSNRDRQETQYF.

This clonotype turned up a few times. This chain links TRBV4-1 with TRBJ2-5; 11 positions agree with TRBD1. Per the germline V gene, CDR1 is MGHRA and CDR2 is YSYEKL. CDR3 length: 15 residues. With V trimmed by 4 bases and J by 7 bases, 8 bases remained unmatched. The CDR3 DNA reads as TGCGCCAGCAGCCCTCTCCCGGGACAGGGGGGGACCCAGTACTTC. As protein: CASSPLPGQGGTQYF.

There are many counts of this clonotype. The chain uses TRBV7-9 and TRBJ2-5; D tentatively fits TRBD1 or TRBD2 (7 bases each). V shed 5 bases and J shed 2 bases, with 18 bases lying between them. The CDR3 is 16 amino acids. Germline CDR1 and CDR2: SEHNR and FQNEAQ (reference sequence). In nucleotides, the CDR3 is TGTGCCAGCAGCCCTCAGGGGGGGCGAGGGCAAGAGACCCAGTACTTC. Translating it yields CASSPQGGRGQETQYF.

This clonotype was seen more than once but under ten times. V usage is TRBV11-3 and J usage is TRBJ2-6; TRBD2 might be the D (6 bases). CDR3 length equals 15 residues. Trimming took off 5 bases at V and 1 base at J, with 9 bases between the two ends. The germline gives CDR1 SGHNT, CDR2 YENEEA. As DNA, the CDR3 is TGTGCCAGCAGCCGGGGGTTGTCTGGGGCCAACGTCCTGACTTTC. Amino acids: CASSRGLSGANVLTF.

This clonotype was picked up many times. The DNA for the CDR3 is TGCAGCGTTGAGGGGACTAGGGGTATTACTTACCAAGAGACCCAGTACTTC. Its protein product is CSVEGTRGITYQETQYF. The chain joins TRBV29-1 to TRBJ2-5; 8 bases map to TRBD2. J gave up 0 bases and V 3 bases, and 12 bases lay outside the gene matches. Germline CDR1 SQVTM, CDR2 ANQGSEA. This CDR3 region has 17 residues.

The chain has TRBV29-1 and TRBJ1-5; maybe TRBD1 (6 bases). Trimming cost V 8 bases and J 0 bases, with 11 bases left between them. This CDR3 has 13 residues. From germline, CDR1 is SQVTM and CDR2 ANQGSEA. The CDR3 sequence is CSSGEGSNQPQHF. The CDR3 DNA follows: TGCAGCTCAGGGGAGGGTAGCAATCAGCCCCAGCATTTT.

This clonotype was observed once. As the CDR3 is not closed by the conserved phenylalanine or tryptophan, this likely results from a read error. The DNA is omitted, as the CDR3 cannot be located on it reliably, and the CDR3 follows TCRdb's listing. The J gene is TRBJ2-1, the V gene TRBV29-1; the D call TRBD1 from the table was never checked on the DNA. Germline-derived CDR1 and CDR2 are SQVTM and ANQGSEA. The CDR3 is 15 amino acids long, termini counted. The CDR3 sequence is CSVDLRDRGSNEQTL.

This clonotype was picked up a small number of times. The chain has TRBV12-3 or TRBV12-4 and TRBJ1-3, with D perhaps matching TRBD1 (6 bases). Trimming removed 7 bases from V and 0 bases from J, with 16 bases in between. The CDR3 totals 16 residues. Written as DNA, the CDR3 is TGTGCCAGCACCCTGGGAACAGGGTCCTCTGGAAACACCATATATTTT. Its protein product is CASTLGTGSSGNTIYF.

This clonotype was seen at least ten times. The V and J genes are TRBV25-1 and TRBJ2-3; TRBD1 matches at 8 bases. Germline values: CDR1 MGHDK, CDR2 SYGVNS. With 2 bases clipped from V and 4 bases from J, the junction kept 8 bases outside the gene matches. The CDR3 has 16 amino acids. The CDR3 region is CASSETGGAFADTQYF. CDR3 DNA sequence: TGTGCCAGCAGTGAAACAGGGGGTGCGTTCGCAGATACGCAGTATTTT.

The sample holds many counts of this clonotype. The V gene is TRBV7-2, the J gene TRBJ2-6, with D hard to call. The CDR3 extends over 20 amino acids. V was trimmed by 5 bases and J by 3 bases, leaving 26 bases between them. Germline V CDR1 and CDR2: SGHTA, FQGNSA. The CDR3 DNA sequence: TGTGCCAGCAGCCCCCCCTTATGGGGTGCTGACTTCGGTGGGGCCAACGTCCTGACTTTC. This translates into CASSPPLWGADFGGANVLTF.

The rearrangement joins TRBV7-8 to TRBJ2-6, with a weak D call TRBD1 (5 bases). This CDR3 comprises 16 residues. The V end lost 1 base, the J end lost 4 bases, and 11 bases lay between the germline ends. Germline values: CDR1 SGHVS, CDR2 FQNEAQ. CDR3 in amino acids: CASSLDRSIGANVLTF. DNA of the CDR3: TGTGCCAGCAGCTTAGACAGGTCTATAGGGGCCAACGTCCTGACTTTC.

This clonotype was seen only a few times. This rearrangement joins TRBV25-1 to TRBJ1-4; 7 bases agree with TRBD1. Germline loops: CDR1 MGHDK, CDR2 SYGVNS. V trimming: 5 bases; J trimming: 5 bases; junction bases outside the gene matches: 11. This CDR3 is 16 amino acids long. CDR3 in DNA: TGTGCCAGCAGTCCGGACAGGTGGCAACTGAATGAAAAACTGTTTTTT. Translated, it gives CASSPDRWQLNEKLFF.

The chain joins TRBV2 to TRBJ1-6; weak D call: TRBD1 (5 bases). The germline CDR1 and CDR2 sequences are SNHLY and FYNNEI. This CDR3 comprises 12 residues. V was clipped by 9 bases and J by 10 bases, with 13 bases between them. CDR3 sequence reads: CASGAMWSPLHF. As DNA, the CDR3 is TGTGCCAGTGGGGCTATGTGGTCACCCCTCCACTTT.

This clonotype has more than one count but fewer than ten. The V call is TRBV20-1, the J call TRBJ2-2; 7 positions match TRBD2. This CDR3 contains 13 residues. V was clipped by 5 bases and J by 6 bases; unmatched bases: 6. Looked up from germline, CDR1 is DFQATT and CDR2 is SNEGSKA (reference sequence). The CDR3 nucleotides are TGCAGTGCTCCCGGGGGGAGCTCCGGGGAGCTGTTTTTT. Protein product: CSAPGGSSGELFF.

This clonotype was seen repeatedly, ten times or more. The genes are TRBV2 and TRBJ2-7; D uncertain. The CDR3 length is 14 residues. Between the trimmed V and J ends, which lost 2 bases and 2 bases, there was a span of 10 bases. The V gene's germline CDR1 is SNHLY and CDR2 FYNNEI. CDR3 protein: CASSETSSPYEQYF. The CDR3 nucleotides are TGTGCCAGCAGTGAAACATCCAGTCCCTACGAGCAGTACTTC.

This clonotype was counted ten times or more. The gene calls are TRBV20-1 and TRBJ1-5; 11 nucleotides align to TRBD1. CDR1 and CDR2 from the germline V gene are DFQATT and SNEGSKA (reference sequence). This CDR3 is 14 amino acids long. V lost 6 bases to trimming and J lost 6 bases; unmatched junction nucleotides: 7. The CDR3 sequence: CSAAWDRGSQPQHF. The CDR3 nucleotides read TGCAGTGCCGCCTGGGACAGGGGGAGTCAGCCCCAGCATTTT.

The chain joins TRBV4-3 to TRBJ2-2; 10 bases are a match to TRBD2. Germline assignment: CDR1 LGHNA and CDR2 YSLEER. The CDR3 is made up of 18 amino acids. The J segment lost 3 bases and the V segment lost 4 bases, leaving 11 bases of the junction unmatched. The CDR3 coding sequence is TGCGCCAGCAGCCCCATGGGAGCGGGGGGGCGGTACACCGGGGAGCTGTTTTTT. Amino acid sequence: CASSPMGAGGRYTGELFF.

The chain is built from TRBV29-1 and TRBJ2-5; perhaps TRBD2 as D (5 bases). Trimming took off 8 bases at V and 5 bases at J, with 18 bases between the two ends. This CDR3 region has 13 residues. Per the germline V gene, CDR1 is SQVTM and CDR2 is ANQGSEA. The CDR3 here is CSLALGSRETQYF. The CDR3 DNA reads as TGCAGCTTAGCGCTGGGGTCGAGGGAGACCCAGTACTTC.

Here the CDR3 DNA reads TGCAGCAGCCAATCGGGACAGGGGGCCTATGGCTACACCTTC. This gives the protein CSSQSGQGAYGYTF. This chain uses TRBV29-1 with TRBJ1-2; 12 bases agree with TRBD1. The germline CDR1 and CDR2 sequences are SQVTM and ANQGSEA. The junction had 8 bases not matched to a gene; V was cut back by 8 bases and J by 4 bases. This CDR3 comprises 14 residues.

This clonotype was seen a handful of times. The chain employs TRBV7-8 and TRBJ2-7; D remains ambiguous. Germline assignment: CDR1 SGHVS and CDR2 FQNEAQ. The CDR3 runs to 14 residues. V was shortened by 6 bases and J by 2 bases, with 14 bases between the two germline ends. For the CDR3, the DNA is TGTGCCAGCAGTTTAATTGTAGGGACCTACGAGCAGTACTTC. Its protein product is CASSLIVGTYEQYF.